This is a list of T cell receptor beta chains from one sample in a study of breast tumors, draining lymph nodes, adjacent tissues. From the multiplex PCR reads, TCRdb called clonotypes with MiXCR, one entry per CDR3 protein. Here the sample spans just over 30,000 distinct CDR3 sequences, less than 65% being singletons. Sample: breast tumor tissue. Receptors originate from a female donor with breast cancer. Some clones in this sample may be carry-over from other donors' samples. Each CDR3 is given with its conserved first and last residue. The D gene is left open where the match is weak. Some rows mark clone size as missing; the rest say once, few, many or name a class of expanded clone.

D gene: .; V gene: TRBV11-2; clone size: once; J gene: TRBJ2-5; CDR3 DNA: TGTGCCAGCCAGGGCCAAGAGACCCAGTACTTC; CDR3 protein: CASQGQETQYF
D gene: TRBD1; V gene: TRBV5-8; clone size: many; J gene: TRBJ1-2; CDR3 DNA: TGTGCCAGCAGCTTCCGTACAGGGGGCAACTATGGCTACACCTTC; CDR3 protein: CASSFRTGGNYGYTF
D gene: .; V gene: TRBV6-6; clone size: many; J gene: TRBJ2-7; CDR3 DNA: TGTGCCAGCAGTTTCCCCCGTTGGGGACAAGGAACCCTCTACGAGCAGTACTTC; CDR3 protein: CASSFPRWGQGTLYEQYF
D gene: .; V gene: TRBV20-1; clone size: .; J gene: TRBJ2-7; CDR3 DNA: TGCAGTGCTAGAGACTGGAGGGAGCAGTACTTC; CDR3 protein: CSARDWREQYF
D gene: .; V gene: TRBV2; clone size: .; J gene: TRBJ2-5; CDR3 DNA: TGTGCCAGCAGTGGTTCGCTATCAGAGACCCAGTACTTC; CDR3 protein: CASSGSLSETQYF
D gene: .; V gene: TRBV20-1; clone size: .; J gene: TRBJ2-3; CDR3 DNA: TGCAGTGCCCGAGACCCCTTGACAGATACGCAGTATTTT; CDR3 protein: CSARDPLTDTQYF
D gene: .; V gene: TRBV7-7; clone size: .; J gene: TRBJ2-3; CDR3 DNA: TGTGCTAGCAGCTTATACGGGGGCACAGATACGCAGTATTTT; CDR3 protein: CASSLYGGTDTQYF
D gene: TRBD1; V gene: TRBV15; clone size: .; J gene: TRBJ2-7; CDR3 DNA: TGTGCCACCAGCAGAGATCATGGGACAGGGATCGAGCAGTACTTC; CDR3 protein: CATSRDHGTGIEQYF
D gene: TRBD1; V gene: TRBV20-1; clone size: .; J gene: TRBJ1-6; CDR3 DNA: TGCAGTGCTAGAGAGGGACAGGGGTATAATTCACCCCTCCACTTT; CDR3 protein: CSAREGQGYNSPLHF
D gene: TRBD2; V gene: TRBV2; clone size: .; J gene: TRBJ2-7; CDR3 DNA: TGTGCCAGCACTGTCTCTAGCGGGAGTTCTCCCTACGAGCAGTACTTC; CDR3 protein: CASTVSSGSSPYEQYF
D gene: .; V gene: TRBV7-8; clone size: medium-sized; J gene: TRBJ2-1; CDR3 DNA: TGTGCCAGCAGCTTAGCGGGAGCAGCCTACAATGAGCAGTTCTTC; CDR3 protein: CASSLAGAAYNEQFF
D gene: TRBD2; V gene: TRBV5-1; clone size: many; J gene: TRBJ2-3; CDR3 DNA: TGCGCCAGCAGTAGGCTAGCGGGAGGGCTAGGACGCACAGATACGCAGTATTTT; CDR3 protein: CASSRLAGGLGRTDTQYF
D gene: .; V gene: TRBV2; clone size: once; J gene: TRBJ2-2; CDR3 DNA: TGTGCCAGCAGTGGAACGGGGACCGGGGAGCTGTTTTTT; CDR3 protein: CASSGTGTGELFF
D gene: .; V gene: TRBV7-9; clone size: .; J gene: TRBJ1-4; CDR3 DNA: TGTGCCCGACGACTTGGTACTGAAAAACTGTTTTTT; CDR3 protein: CARRLGTEKLFF
D gene: TRBD2; V gene: TRBV4-1; clone size: .; J gene: TRBJ2-7; CDR3 DNA: TGCGCCAGCAGCCCACCTCTAGCGGGAGGGTACTACGAGCAGTACTTC; CDR3 protein: CASSPPLAGGYYEQYF
D gene: .; V gene: TRBV7-9; clone size: .; J gene: TRBJ2-2; CDR3 DNA: TGTGCCCCCAGCCCGGATGGCACCGGGGAGCTGTTTTTT; CDR3 protein: CAPSPDGTGELFF
D gene: TRBD1; V gene: TRBV9; clone size: .; J gene: TRBJ1-5; CDR3 DNA: TGTGCCAGCAGCTTTACAGGGGGCGATCAGCCCCAGCATTTT; CDR3 protein: CASSFTGGDQPQHF
D gene: TRBD1; V gene: TRBV20-1; clone size: once; J gene: TRBJ1-5; CDR3 DNA: TGCAGTGCTAGTGACAGGGGTAATCAGCCCCAGCATTTT; CDR3 protein: CSASDRGNQPQHF
D gene: .; V gene: TRBV19; clone size: many; J gene: TRBJ1-5; CDR3 DNA: TGTGCCAGTAGTATCGGGACATCTAGCAATCAGCCCCAGCATTTT; CDR3 protein: CASSIGTSSNQPQHF
D gene: TRBD1; V gene: TRBV11-3; clone size: many; J gene: TRBJ2-2; CDR3 DNA: TGTGCCAGCAGCCCCCCGGGGACAGGGGGTCGAGGCGGGGAGCTGTTTTTT; CDR3 protein: CASSPPGTGGRGGELFF
D gene: .; V gene: TRBV16; clone size: .; J gene: TRBJ2-1; CDR3 DNA: TGTGCCAGCAGCCAATACCGGGACAACAATGAGCAGTTCTTC; CDR3 protein: CASSQYRDNNEQFF
D gene: TRBD2; V gene: TRBV11-2; clone size: .; J gene: TRBJ2-7; CDR3 DNA: TGTGCCAGCAGCCCAACTAGCGGGAGTAGCGGACAGTACTTC; CDR3 protein: CASSPTSGSSGQYF
D gene: TRBD2; V gene: TRBV6-1; clone size: many; J gene: TRBJ2-1; CDR3 DNA: TGTGCCAGCAGTGAAGCGAGCGGGAGCTCCTACAATGAGCAGTTCTTC; CDR3 protein: CASSEASGSSYNEQFF
D gene: TRBD2; V gene: TRBV7-2; clone size: .; J gene: TRBJ2-5; CDR3 DNA: TGTGCCAGCAGCTTAATGCGGGGGGGCGGTAGAGAGACCCAGTACTTC; CDR3 protein: CASSLMRGGGRETQYF
D gene: .; V gene: TRBV10-2; clone size: .; J gene: TRBJ2-6; CDR3 DNA: TGCGCCAGCAGTGAGGCCGGCTTGGGGGCCAACGTCCTGACTTTC; CDR3 protein: CASSEAGLGANVLTF
D gene: .; V gene: TRBV15; clone size: .; J gene: TRBJ1-5; CDR3 DNA: TGTGCCACCAGCAGAGAAGGAAGAGGGGATCAGCCCCAGCATTTT; CDR3 protein: CATSREGRGDQPQHF
D gene: TRBD1; V gene: TRBV19; clone size: many; J gene: TRBJ1-3; CDR3 DNA: TGTGCCAGTAGTAGCGACAGGGAAGTAGCTGGAAACACCATATATTTT; CDR3 protein: CASSSDREVAGNTIYF
D gene: TRBD1; V gene: TRBV4-3; clone size: .; J gene: TRBJ2-3; CDR3 DNA: TGCGCCAGCAGCCAGGACAGGGGGCGAGATACGCAGTATTTT; CDR3 protein: CASSQDRGRDTQYF
D gene: .; V gene: TRBV7-3; clone size: once; J gene: TRBJ2-3; CDR3 DNA: TGTGCCAGCAGCCTCTCGGCGGGAAAGGCAGATACGCAGTATTTT; CDR3 protein: CASSLSAGKADTQYF
D gene: .; V gene: TRBV14; clone size: once; J gene: TRBJ2-3; CDR3 DNA: TGTGCCAGTCAGTCTAGCGTCGGACGCACAGATACGCAGTATTTT; CDR3 protein: CASQSSVGRTDTQYF
D gene: .; V gene: TRBV2; clone size: .; J gene: TRBJ2-7; CDR3 DNA: TGTGCCAGCAGTCTTAAAGCGGAGGGGGGGAGCGAGCAGTACTTC; CDR3 protein: CASSLKAEGGSEQYF
D gene: .; V gene: TRBV30; clone size: many; J gene: TRBJ2-5; CDR3 DNA: TGTGCCTGGAGAGCCTCCGGGACAATGGCGGCCCAGTACTTC; CDR3 protein: CAWRASGTMAAQYF
D gene: .; V gene: TRBV4-3; clone size: many; J gene: TRBJ1-1; CDR3 DNA: TGCGCCAGCAGCCACAGAGGCGGACTAGAAGCTTTCTTT; CDR3 protein: CASSHRGGLEAFF
D gene: .; V gene: TRBV20-1; clone size: .; J gene: TRBJ2-7; CDR3 DNA: TGCAGTGCTAGAGGGAAGCAGGGTCTCTACGAGCAGTACTTC; CDR3 protein: CSARGKQGLYEQYF
D gene: .; V gene: TRBV5-1; clone size: .; J gene: TRBJ1-2; CDR3 DNA: TGCGCCAGCAGCTCGCAGGGTCCCCTCTACGGCTACACCTTC; CDR3 protein: CASSSQGPLYGYTF
D gene: .; V gene: TRBV15; clone size: .; J gene: TRBJ2-2; CDR3 DNA: TGTGCCACCAGCAGCTTGGATGGGGTGAACACCGGGGAGCTGTTTTTT; CDR3 protein: CATSSLDGVNTGELFF
D gene: .; V gene: TRBV11-2; clone size: .; J gene: TRBJ2-3; CDR3 DNA: TGTGCCAGCACCCTCGGGGACTGGTTATCCACAGATACGCAGTATTTT; CDR3 protein: CASTLGDWLSTDTQYF
D gene: TRBD1; V gene: TRBV2; clone size: .; J gene: TRBJ1-2; CDR3 DNA: TGTGCCAGACGACGACAGGGGGTGTACTATGGCTACACCTTC; CDR3 protein: CARRRQGVYYGYTF
D gene: .; V gene: TRBV9; clone size: .; J gene: TRBJ1-5; CDR3 DNA: TGTGCCAGCAGCGTTCACGGAGGGGAGGTTGGCAATCAGCCCCAGCATTTT; CDR3 protein: CASSVHGGEVGNQPQHF
D gene: .; V gene: TRBV7-3; clone size: .; J gene: TRBJ2-3; CDR3 DNA: TGTGCCAGCAGCCGAGACAGTGTTACGCAGTATTTT; CDR3 protein: CASSRDSVTQYF